This T cell receptor beta chain was documented in a study of beta chain features in type 1 diabetes. Study context: Cell yields, gender and age were similar in healthy donors and patients. Study results and caveats: Across all four CD4+ subsets, people with type 1 diabetes showed modestly shorter TCRB CDR3s.

A single heparinised draw of around 0.11 L on average was taken per donor. The CDR3 runs 12 residues. V lost 5 bases, J lost 6 bases, and 10 bases lay in between. The germline V gene encodes CDR1 SEHNR and CDR2 FQNEAQ (reference sequence). This clone was counted only a few times. The antigen remains unidentified. Every bit of the isolated RNA underwent reverse transcription, so sequencing read expressed TCRB transcripts. TCRdb's copy holds only in-frame clones and misses some; the assay was immunoSEQ multiplex PCR. The sample yields 300,000 to 400,000 clones, approximately 9.7% seen once. The chain joins TRBV7-9 to TRBJ1-1; D is ambiguous. This sequence was found in a man aged 30 to 39 with type 1 diabetes. Sample: central memory CD4+ T cells from blood. In DNA, the CDR3 is TGTGCCAGCAGCACAGAGAAGGCTGAAGCTTTCTTT. Its protein product is CASSTEKAEAFF.